The rows below give T cell receptor beta chains drawn from one sample of a study of CD8+ T cells in alopecia areata. TCRdb keeps only in-frame clones here, not all; method: immunoSEQ multiplex PCR. The sample yields roughly 130,000 clones, around 50% seen once. This specimen consisted of CD4+ T cells sorted from blood, obtained at week 0. The receptors shown here come from a human donor with alopecia areata. Both conserved end residues are trimmed from each CDR3.

>TRBV30|TRBJ1-1
ALVPMNTEAF
>TRBV5-4|TRBJ2-7
ASMDGGTYEQY
>TRBV29-1|TRBJ1-2
SVARDRYGYT
>TRBV18|TRBJ2-3
ASSPNREDTQY
>TRBV5-4|TRBJ1-2
ASSLPRVGNYGYT
>TRBV5-6|TRBJ2-4
ASSSWGLAGVDDIQY
>TRBV6-1|TRBJ1-5
ASSVTGSAFNQPQH
>TRBV30|TRBJ2-5
AWSTGRGETQY
>TRBV4-2|TRBJ1-1
ASSQAGTRREAF
>TRBV7-3|TRBJ2-7
ASSSDGGQGYEQY
>TRBV6-5|TRBJ1-2
ASRRGFGYT
>TRBV6-5|TRBJ1-2
ASRLGQGYGYT
>TRBV5-4|TRBJ2-2
ASSTPYGTASEAGTGELF
>TRBV28|TRBJ2-4
ASSPASGSRPLLYIQY
>TRBV5-1|TRBJ2-7
ASSSTGVLHEQY
>TRBV7-6|TRBJ1-1
ASSLGPGTGELRRTEAF
>TRBV7-2|TRBJ2-1
ASGSPGTYNEQF
>TRBV18|TRBJ2-1
ASSPAAASYNEQF
>TRBV30|TRBJ2-3
AWSQAGGLPDTQY
>TRBV7-2|TRBJ2-5
ASSSRAAERETQY
>TRBV5-4|TRBJ1-2
ASSSWTGGGYGHT
>TRBV10-2|TRBJ2-1
ASNLASSYNEQF
>TRBV7-9|TRBJ2-3
ASNFKDTQY
>TRBV19|TRBJ2-3
ASSTVDTQY
>TRBV5-1|TRBJ2-7
ASSLEVGYEQY
>TRBV5-6|TRBJ2-1
ASSPPLGEQF
>TRBV5-4|TRBJ2-2
ASSPGQGIFGELF
>TRBV27|TRBJ2-7
ASSQPGLSYEQY
>TRBV6-5|TRBJ1-2
ASSYSAGTYGYT
>TRBV7-2|TRBJ2-2
ASSPSGPFNTGELF
>TRBV18|TRBJ2-3
ASSPPDTQY
>TRBV5-6|TRBJ1-2
ASSSQAHYGYT
>TRBV9|TRBJ2-3
ASSVMRESDTQY
>TRBV5-1|TRBJ1-2
ASSLDPATNYGYT
>TRBV7-9|TRBJ1-2
ASSLAATGGYGYT
>TRBV2|TRBJ1-1
ATRGDTEAF
>TRBV27|TRBJ2-3
ASSFPGTDTQY
>TRBV2|TRBJ2-3
ASNGLAGADTQY
>TRBV19|TRBJ1-5
ASSLDRGIPQPQH
>TRBV7-2|TRBJ1-6
ASSRDRGPINSPLH
>TRBV4-1|TRBJ2-4
ASSQDRQGVKNIQY
>TRBV6-5|TRBJ2-1
ASTTMTLGGNEQF
>TRBV5-1|TRBJ1-4
ASSKSGAINEKLF
>TRBV4-3|TRBJ2-5
ASSQGRTSGKETQY
>TRBV5-1|TRBJ1-5
ASSLAGRAEPQH
>TRBV5-1|TRBJ2-5
ASSLEGSGGQETQY
>TRBV7-2|TRBJ2-3
ASSLGGGLSDTQY
>TRBV30|TRBJ2-2
AWTTGGELF
>TRBV4-3|TRBJ2-3
ASSPDRVTDTQY
>TRBV5-6|TRBJ2-7
ASSLDRIRSYEQY
>TRBV10-3|TRBJ2-2
AISEAGVSDTGELF
>TRBV9|TRBJ2-3
ASSVRVSRTDTQY
>TRBV4-2|TRBJ2-5
ASSQVPDQETQY
>TRBV29-1|TRBJ1-5
SVRQGVAQPQH
>TRBV9|TRBJ1-2
ASSVGTSKDYGYT
>TRBV7-3|TRBJ2-7
ASSSGPGGLGEQY
>TRBV5-1|TRBJ2-1
ASSFPANEQF